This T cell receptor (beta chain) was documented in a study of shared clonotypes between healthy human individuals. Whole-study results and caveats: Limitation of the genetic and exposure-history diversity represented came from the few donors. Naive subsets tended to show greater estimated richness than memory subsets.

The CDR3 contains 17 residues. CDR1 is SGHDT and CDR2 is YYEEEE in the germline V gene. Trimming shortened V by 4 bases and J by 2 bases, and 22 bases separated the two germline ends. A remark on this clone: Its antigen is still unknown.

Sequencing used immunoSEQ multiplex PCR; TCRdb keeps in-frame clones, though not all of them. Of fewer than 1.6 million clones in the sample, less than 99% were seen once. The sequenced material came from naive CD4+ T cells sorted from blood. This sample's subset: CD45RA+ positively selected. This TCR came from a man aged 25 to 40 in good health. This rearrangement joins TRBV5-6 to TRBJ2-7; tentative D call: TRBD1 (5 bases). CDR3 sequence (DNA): TGTGCCAGCAGCCTCGCGGACGCCGAGCAGGGCGCCTACGAGCAGTACTTC. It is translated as CASSLADAEQGAYEQYF.